This note documents a single TCR beta chain sequence. CDR3 length equals 16 residues. The germline V gene has CDR1 SGHRS and CDR2 YFSETQ. J lost 2 bases, V lost 1 base, and 4 bases had no gene match. The record originates from a study of shared clonotypes between healthy human individuals. For the study at large: Researchers assigned three CD4 naive, three CD4 memory, two CD8 naive and one CD8 memory plate to each donor.

The study enrolled healthy HIV-negative adults without recent acute infections or vaccinations as donors. The protocol was immunoSEQ multiplex PCR, while the TCRdb copy is restricted to in-frame clones and leaves out a portion. The sample includes approximately 2,300,000 clones, around 90% of them seen just once. The clonotype comes from a man younger than 35 in good health. Some clones in this sample may be carry-over from other donors' samples. Sequencing was carried out using naive CD4+ T cells from PBMCs. As for subset: CD45RA+ positively selected. The chain couples TRBV5-1 to TRBJ2-2; 8 bases fit TRBD1. CDR3 amino acids: CASSLFTGGNTGELFF. CDR3 sequence (DNA): TGCGCCAGCAGCTTGTTCACAGGGGGAAACACCGGGGAGCTGTTTTTT.